This TCR beta chain was captured by sequencing in a study of cytomegalovirus exposure and HLA in healthy donors. The primer mix had 60 Vbeta and 13 Jbeta primers. The assay was immunoSEQ multiplex PCR, and TCRdb's table has in-frame clones only and misses some. Among about 210,000 clones, approximately 83% were seen once, and the ten largest hold roughly 10%. CDR3 length equals 11 residues. Germline CDR1 is DFQATT and CDR2 is SNEGSKA (reference sequence). V was trimmed by 6 bases and J by 5 bases, leaving 9 bases between them. Sequenced: PBMCs. V is TRBV20-1 and J is TRBJ2-3; D remains unclear. The sequence was obtained from a woman aged 50 to 60 in good health and CMV-seropositive. This CDR3 reads CSAYSGDTQYF. The CDR3 DNA reads TGCAGTGCCTATAGTGGAGATACGCAGTATTTT.